Listed here are 4 T cell receptor beta chains from one sample, sequenced in a study of preoperative IRX-2 immunotherapy in early breast cancer. Assay: immunoSEQ multiplex PCR; the TCRdb copy retains only in-frame clones and omits some. The data hold around 29,000 clones, with roughly 89% observed a single time. This sample's treatment: preoperative locoregional IRX-2 cytokine immunotherapy. This material was obtained from a patient treated with IRX-2 immunotherapy. All receptors come from a human donor with breast cancer.

This chain joins TRBV15 and TRBJ1-3, with D perhaps TRBD1 (5 bases). Germline loops: CDR1 LNHNV, CDR2 YYDKDF (reference sequence). This CDR3 has 15 amino acids. V was clipped by 0 bases and J by 3 bases, with 9 bases between them. CDR3 nucleotides: TGTGCCACCAGCAGAGATACGGGGGGTGGAAACACCATATATTTT. It is translated as CATSRDTGGGNTIYF.

This clone was observed once. CDR3 amino acids: CASSVRVGRVSNEQFF. In DNA form, the CDR3 reads TGTGCCAGCAGCGTCAGAGTCGGCAGGGTATCAAATGAGCAGTTCTTC. J is TRBJ2-1 and V is TRBV9, with D possibly matching TRBD1 (5 bases). The V end was cut by 2 bases, the J end by 7 bases, with 19 bases between. The germline CDR1 and CDR2 sequences are SGDLS and YYNGEE. This CDR3 has 16 residues.

DNA of the CDR3: TGTGCCAGCAGGGACAGTCAGAACACTGAAGCTTTCTTT. Protein product: CASRDSQNTEAFF. The genes are TRBV6-1 and TRBJ1-1; tentative D call: TRBD1 (6 bases). From germline, CDR1 is MNHNS and CDR2 SASEGT. The CDR3 extends over 13 amino acids. V was shortened by 6 bases and J by 1 base, with 9 bases between the two germline ends.

The chain couples TRBV9 to TRBJ2-4, with D tentatively TRBD2 (7 bases). Germline CDR1 SGDLS, CDR2 YYNGEE. Trimming removed 0 bases from V and 13 bases from J, with 23 bases in between. There are 16 residues in the CDR3. Here the CDR3 reads CASSVVRGASGGNQYF. The CDR3 DNA follows: TGTGCCAGCAGCGTAGTACGGGGGGCTAGCGGCGGCAACCAGTACTTC.